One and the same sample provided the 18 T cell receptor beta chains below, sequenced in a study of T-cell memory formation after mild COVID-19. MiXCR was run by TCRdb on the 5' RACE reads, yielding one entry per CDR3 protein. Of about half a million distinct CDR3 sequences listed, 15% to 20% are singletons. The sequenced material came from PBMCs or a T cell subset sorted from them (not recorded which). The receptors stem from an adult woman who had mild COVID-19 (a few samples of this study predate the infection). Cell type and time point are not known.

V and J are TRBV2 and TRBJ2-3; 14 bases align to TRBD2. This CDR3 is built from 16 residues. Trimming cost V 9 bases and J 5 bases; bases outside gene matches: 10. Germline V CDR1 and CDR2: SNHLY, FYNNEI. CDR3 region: CASRPGTSGGVDTQYF. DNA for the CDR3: TGTGCCAGTCGACCCGGGACTAGCGGGGGTGTAGATACGCAGTATTTT.

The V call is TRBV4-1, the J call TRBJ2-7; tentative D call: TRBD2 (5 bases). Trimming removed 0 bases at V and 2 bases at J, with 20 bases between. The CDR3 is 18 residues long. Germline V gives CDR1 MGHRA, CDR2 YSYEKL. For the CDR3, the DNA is TGCGCCAGCAGCCAAGACGGGCTAAAGAGGGAACTACCCTACGAGCAGTACTTC. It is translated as CASSQDGLKRELPYEQYF.

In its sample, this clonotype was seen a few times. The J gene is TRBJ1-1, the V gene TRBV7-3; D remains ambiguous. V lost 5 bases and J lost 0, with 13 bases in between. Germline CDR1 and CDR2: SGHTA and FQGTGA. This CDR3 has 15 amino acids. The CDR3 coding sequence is TGTGCCAGCAGCCTGTCTGGGATGGTGAACACTGAAGCTTTCTTT. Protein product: CASSLSGMVNTEAFF. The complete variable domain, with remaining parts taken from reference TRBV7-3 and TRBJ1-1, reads GAGVSQTPSNKVTEKGKYVELRCDPISGHTALYWYRQSLGQGPEFLIYFQGTGAADDSGLPNDRFFAVRPEGSVSTLKIQRTERGDSAVYLCASSLSGMVNTEAFFGQGTRLTVV.

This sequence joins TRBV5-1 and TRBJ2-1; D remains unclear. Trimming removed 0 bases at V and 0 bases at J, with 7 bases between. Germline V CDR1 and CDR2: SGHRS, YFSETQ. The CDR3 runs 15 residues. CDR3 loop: CASSLVTGSYNEQFF. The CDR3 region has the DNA TGCGCCAGCAGCTTGGTTACGGGCTCCTACAATGAGCAGTTCTTC.

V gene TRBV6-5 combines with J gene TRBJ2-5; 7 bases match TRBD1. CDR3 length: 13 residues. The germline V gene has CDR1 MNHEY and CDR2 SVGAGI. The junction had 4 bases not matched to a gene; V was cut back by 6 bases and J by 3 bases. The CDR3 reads CASRTGAEETQYF. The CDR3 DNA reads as TGTGCCAGCAGAACAGGGGCAGAAGAGACCCAGTACTTC.

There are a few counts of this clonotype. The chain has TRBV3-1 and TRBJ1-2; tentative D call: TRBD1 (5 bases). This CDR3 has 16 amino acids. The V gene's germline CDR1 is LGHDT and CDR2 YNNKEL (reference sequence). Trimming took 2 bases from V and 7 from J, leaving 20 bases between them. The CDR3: CASSQQGPRGLRGYTF. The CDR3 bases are TGTGCCAGCAGCCAACAGGGACCCCGAGGGTTACGTGGCTACACCTTC. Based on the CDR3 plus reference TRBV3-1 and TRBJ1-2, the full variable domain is DTAVSQTPKYLVTQMGNDKSIKCEQNLGHDTMYWYKQDSKKFLKIMFSYNNKELIINETVPNRFSPKSPDKAHLNLHINSLELGDSAVYFCASSQQGPRGLRGYTFGSGTRLTVV.

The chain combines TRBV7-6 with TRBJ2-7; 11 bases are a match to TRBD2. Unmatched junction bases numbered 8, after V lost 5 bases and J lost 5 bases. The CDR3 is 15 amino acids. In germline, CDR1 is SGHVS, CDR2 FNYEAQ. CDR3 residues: CASSPGLLAGDEQYF. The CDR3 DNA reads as TGTGCCAGCAGCCCGGGGTTACTAGCGGGAGACGAGCAGTACTTC.

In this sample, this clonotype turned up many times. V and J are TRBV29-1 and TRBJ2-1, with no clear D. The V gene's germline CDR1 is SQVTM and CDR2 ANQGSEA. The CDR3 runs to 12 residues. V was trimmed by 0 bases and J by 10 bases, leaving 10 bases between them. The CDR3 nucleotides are TGCAGCGTTGAAGAGTCCGGCCCCGAGCAGTTCTTC. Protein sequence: CSVEESGPEQFF.

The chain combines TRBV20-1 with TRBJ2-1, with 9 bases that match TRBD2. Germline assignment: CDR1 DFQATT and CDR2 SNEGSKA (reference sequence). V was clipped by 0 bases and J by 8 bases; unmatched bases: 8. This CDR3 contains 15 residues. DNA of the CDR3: TGCAGTGCTAGAGATATGGCGGGAGGGCTCCATGAGCAGTTCTTC. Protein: CSARDMAGGLHEQFF.

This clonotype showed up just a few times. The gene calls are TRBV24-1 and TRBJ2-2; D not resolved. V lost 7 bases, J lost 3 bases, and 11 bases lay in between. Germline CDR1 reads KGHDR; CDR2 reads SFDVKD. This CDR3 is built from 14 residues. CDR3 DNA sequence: TGTGCCACCAGAGAGGACGATTACACCGGGGAGCTGTTTTTT. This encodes CATREDDYTGELFF.

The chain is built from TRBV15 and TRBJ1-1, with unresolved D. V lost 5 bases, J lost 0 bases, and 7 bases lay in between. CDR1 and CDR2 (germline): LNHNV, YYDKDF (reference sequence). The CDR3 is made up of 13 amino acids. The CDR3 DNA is TGTGCCACCAGCGAGCGGGTGAACACTGAAGCTTTCTTT. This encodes CATSERVNTEAFF.

CDR3 in DNA: TGTGCCAGCAGCTACCGGGACTCACCTAACTATGGCTACACCTTC. It yields the protein CASSYRDSPNYGYTF. V usage is TRBV6-6 and J usage is TRBJ1-2; TRBD1 is a possible D gene (5 bases). V lost 6 bases, J lost 0 bases, and 14 bases lay in between. The length of the CDR3 is 15 residues. Germline loops: CDR1 MNHNY, CDR2 SVGAGI (reference sequence).

The DNA of the CDR3 is TGTGCCAGCAGCTTGGTTCGGGGACCCGGGGCCCAACTAGGACGCGAGCAGTACTTC. This encodes CASSLVRGPGAQLGREQYF. The chain carries TRBV11-2 and TRBJ2-7; D possibly matches TRBD1 or TRBD2 (5 bases each). V lost 3 bases and J lost 6, with 30 bases in between. Germline V gene sequence: CDR1 SGHAT, CDR2 FQNNGV. The CDR3 covers 19 residues. The full variable domain, completed using reference TRBV11-2 and TRBJ2-7, is EAGVAQSPRYKIIEKRQSVAFWCNPISGHATLYWYQQILGQGPKLLIQFQNNGVVDDSQLPKDRFSAERLKGVDSTLKIQPAKLEDSAVYLCASSLVRGPGAQLGREQYFGPGTRLTVT.

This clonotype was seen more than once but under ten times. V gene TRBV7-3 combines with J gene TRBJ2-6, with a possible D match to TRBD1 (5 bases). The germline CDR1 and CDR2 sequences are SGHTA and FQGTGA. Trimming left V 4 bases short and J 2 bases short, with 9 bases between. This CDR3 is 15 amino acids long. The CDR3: CASSWQGPGANVLTF. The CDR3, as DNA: TGTGCCAGCAGCTGGCAGGGTCCTGGGGCCAACGTCCTGACTTTC.

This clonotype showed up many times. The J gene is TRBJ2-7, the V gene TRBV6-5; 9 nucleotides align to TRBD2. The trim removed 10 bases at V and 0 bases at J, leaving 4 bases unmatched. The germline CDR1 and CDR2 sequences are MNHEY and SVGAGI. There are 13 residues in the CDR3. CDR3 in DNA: TGTGCCACCCGAGCGGGAGGCTCCTACGAGCAGTACTTC. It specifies CATRAGGSYEQYF.

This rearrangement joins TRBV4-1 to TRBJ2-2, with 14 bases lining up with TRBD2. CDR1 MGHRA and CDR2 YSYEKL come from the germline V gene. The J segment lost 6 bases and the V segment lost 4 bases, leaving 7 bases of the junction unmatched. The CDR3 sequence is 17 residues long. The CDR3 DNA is TGCGCCAGCAGCCGCGAGGGACTAGCGGGGGTATCCGGGGAGCTGTTTTTT. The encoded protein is CASSREGLAGVSGELFF.

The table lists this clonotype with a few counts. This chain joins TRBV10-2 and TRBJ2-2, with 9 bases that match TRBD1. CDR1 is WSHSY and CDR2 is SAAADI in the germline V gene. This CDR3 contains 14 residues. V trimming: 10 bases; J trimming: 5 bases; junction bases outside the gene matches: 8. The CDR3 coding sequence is TGCGCCACCCAGGGACAGGGCGGGACCGGGGAGCTGTTTTTT. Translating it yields CATQGQGGTGELFF.

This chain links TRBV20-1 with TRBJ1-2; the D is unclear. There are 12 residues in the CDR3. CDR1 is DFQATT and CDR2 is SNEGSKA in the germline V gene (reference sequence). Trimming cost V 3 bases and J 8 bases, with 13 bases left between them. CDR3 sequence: CSASAPLGGYTF. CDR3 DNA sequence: TGCAGTGCTAGTGCCCCACTCGGAGGCTACACCTTC.